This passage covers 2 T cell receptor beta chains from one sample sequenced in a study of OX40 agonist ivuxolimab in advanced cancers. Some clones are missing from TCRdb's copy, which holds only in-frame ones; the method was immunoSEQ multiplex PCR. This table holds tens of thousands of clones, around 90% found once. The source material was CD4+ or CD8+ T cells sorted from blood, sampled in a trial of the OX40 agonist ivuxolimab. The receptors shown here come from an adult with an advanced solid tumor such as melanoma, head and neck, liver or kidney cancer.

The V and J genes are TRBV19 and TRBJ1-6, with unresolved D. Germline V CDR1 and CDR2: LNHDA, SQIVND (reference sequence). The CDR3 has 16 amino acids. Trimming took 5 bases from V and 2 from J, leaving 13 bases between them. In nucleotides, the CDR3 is TGTGCCAGTAGTTGGAGGGAAGTTCCCTATAATTCACCCCTCCACTTT. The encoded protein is CASSWREVPYNSPLHF.

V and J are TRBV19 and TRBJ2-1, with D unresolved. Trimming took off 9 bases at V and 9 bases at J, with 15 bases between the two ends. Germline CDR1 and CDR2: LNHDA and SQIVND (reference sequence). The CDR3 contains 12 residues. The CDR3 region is CARQQVVAEQFF. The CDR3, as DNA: TGTGCCAGACAGCAGGTGGTTGCTGAGCAGTTCTTC.